These T cell receptor beta chains were read from a single sample in a study of cytomegalovirus exposure and HLA in healthy donors. Assay used: immunoSEQ multiplex PCR; TCRdb lists only in-frame clones, some missing. Altogether about 140,000 clones are present, 82% being singletons, with the ten largest covering 1.4% to 1.5%. The material sequenced was PBMCs. All receptors derive from a young man in good health and CMV-seropositive. Each CDR3 is given with its conserved first and last residue. The D gene is left open where the match is weak. Clone size, where shown, is once, few, many, or a class for clones that have expanded.

abundance: -; j_gene: TRBJ2-3; d_gene: -; v_gene: TRBV5-1; CDR3nt: TGCGCCAGCAGCTTTGGGGGCAAGAGGAGCACAGATACGCAGTATTTT; CDR3aa: CASSFGGKRSTDTQYF
abundance: once; j_gene: TRBJ2-7; d_gene: -; v_gene: TRBV2; CDR3nt: TGTGCCAGCAGTGAACGGCAGCGGGTTTCCTACGAGCAGTACTTC; CDR3aa: CASSERQRVSYEQYF
abundance: -; j_gene: TRBJ2-4; d_gene: -; v_gene: TRBV7-9; CDR3nt: TGTGCCAGCAGCCCGTTGGGGCAGGGTCATGACTTC; CDR3aa: CASSPLGQGHDF
abundance: -; j_gene: TRBJ2-3; d_gene: -; v_gene: TRBV7-9; CDR3nt: TGTGCCAGCACCCCTCCTCGGAGAGGGAGCACAGATACGCAGTATTTT; CDR3aa: CASTPPRRGSTDTQYF
abundance: -; j_gene: TRBJ2-1; d_gene: -; v_gene: TRBV27; CDR3nt: TGTGCCAGCAGTTTACGACAGGATCTAAGCTCCTACAATGAGCAGTTCTTC; CDR3aa: CASSLRQDLSSYNEQFF
abundance: -; j_gene: TRBJ1-6; d_gene: -; v_gene: TRBV28; CDR3nt: TGTGCCAGCGCCTTCATGGGGGTAAAGGGGAGGTCACCCCTCCACTTT; CDR3aa: CASAFMGVKGRSPLHF
abundance: -; j_gene: TRBJ2-5; d_gene: -; v_gene: TRBV7-2; CDR3nt: TGTGCCAGCAGCTTAGTTATCCCTGCGGAGACCCAGTACTTC; CDR3aa: CASSLVIPAETQYF
abundance: -; j_gene: TRBJ2-5; d_gene: -; v_gene: TRBV25-1; CDR3nt: TGTGCCAGCAGTTTAACAGGGTCGGAGACCCAGTACTTC; CDR3aa: CASSLTGSETQYF
abundance: -; j_gene: TRBJ2-3; d_gene: TRBD1; v_gene: TRBV30; CDR3nt: TGTGCCTGGAATTATCAGGGGGCAGGCACAGATACGCAGTATTTT; CDR3aa: CAWNYQGAGTDTQYF
abundance: -; j_gene: TRBJ2-3; d_gene: -; v_gene: TRBV9; CDR3nt: TGTGCCAGCAGCGTGGGCAGGCCGGATACGCAGTATTTT; CDR3aa: CASSVGRPDTQYF
abundance: -; j_gene: TRBJ2-3; d_gene: TRBD1; v_gene: TRBV10-3; CDR3nt: TGTGCCATCAGTTCGTATACAGGGGCGGATACGCAGTATTTT; CDR3aa: CAISSYTGADTQYF
abundance: -; j_gene: TRBJ2-2; d_gene: TRBD2; v_gene: TRBV4-1; CDR3nt: TGCGCCAGCAGCCTCAGGACTAGCGCTGAATTTTTGGAGCTGTTTTTT; CDR3aa: CASSLRTSAEFLELFF
abundance: -; j_gene: TRBJ2-3; d_gene: -; v_gene: TRBV18; CDR3nt: TGTGCCAGCTCACCGATTGGGGGGGCAAGCACAGATACGCAGTATTTT; CDR3aa: CASSPIGGASTDTQYF
abundance: few; j_gene: TRBJ1-1; d_gene: TRBD1; v_gene: TRBV10-3; CDR3nt: TGTGCCATCAGTGTGGAGGAGACAGGGGCGAACACTGAAGCTTTCTTT; CDR3aa: CAISVEETGANTEAFF
abundance: -; j_gene: TRBJ2-7; d_gene: TRBD2; v_gene: TRBV28; CDR3nt: TGTGCCAGCTTAGGACTAGCGGGAGAACTGTACGAGCAGTACTTC; CDR3aa: CASLGLAGELYEQYF
abundance: -; j_gene: TRBJ2-3; d_gene: TRBD2; v_gene: TRBV6-5; CDR3nt: TGTGCCAGCAGTTACTTGGCTAGCGGGGAAGGTACGCAGTATTTT; CDR3aa: CASSYLASGEGTQYF
abundance: -; j_gene: TRBJ1-2; d_gene: TRBD1; v_gene: TRBV6-1; CDR3nt: TGTGCCAGCAGGGACAGGGGATGGGAGTATGGCTACACCTTC; CDR3aa: CASRDRGWEYGYTF
abundance: -; j_gene: TRBJ1-2; d_gene: -; v_gene: TRBV7-9; CDR3nt: TGTGCCAGCAGCCAGTTCCATGGCTACACCTTC; CDR3aa: CASSQFHGYTF
abundance: few; j_gene: TRBJ1-5; d_gene: TRBD1; v_gene: TRBV9; CDR3nt: TGTGCCAGCAGCGGAGGGACAGGAGACATCAATCAGCCCCAGCATTTT; CDR3aa: CASSGGTGDINQPQHF
abundance: -; j_gene: TRBJ1-6; d_gene: -; v_gene: TRBV28; CDR3nt: TGTGCCAGCAGTTTAGGCAGGCCCTCACCCCTCCACTTT; CDR3aa: CASSLGRPSPLHF
abundance: -; j_gene: TRBJ2-3; d_gene: TRBD2; v_gene: TRBV6-5; CDR3nt: TGTGCCAGCAGAAGACTAGCGGGAGATAAAAATACGCAGTATTTT; CDR3aa: CASRRLAGDKNTQYF
abundance: -; j_gene: TRBJ2-1; d_gene: TRBD2; v_gene: TRBV11-3; CDR3nt: TGTGCCAGCAGCTTAGACCTGGCGGGAGACTACAATGAGCAGTTCTTC; CDR3aa: CASSLDLAGDYNEQFF
abundance: few; j_gene: TRBJ1-6; d_gene: -; v_gene: TRBV23-1; CDR3nt: TGCGCCAGCACCAAATCCCGCCAGGGGAAATCACCCCTCCACTTT; CDR3aa: CASTKSRQGKSPLHF
abundance: -; j_gene: TRBJ2-3; d_gene: TRBD2; v_gene: TRBV5-5; CDR3nt: TGTGCCAGCAGCCCCACTAGCGGGAGGGCCAGCGGAAGCACAGATACGCAGTATTTT; CDR3aa: CASSPTSGRASGSTDTQYF
abundance: -; j_gene: TRBJ1-5; d_gene: -; v_gene: TRBV18; CDR3nt: TGTGCCAGCTCACCAGTGGAGGAGGGGCAGCCCCAGCATTTT; CDR3aa: CASSPVEEGQPQHF
abundance: -; j_gene: TRBJ2-7; d_gene: -; v_gene: TRBV6-1; CDR3nt: TGTGCCAGCAGTGATAACCGCGACAGGACTTTTTACGAGCAGTACTTC; CDR3aa: CASSDNRDRTFYEQYF
abundance: -; j_gene: TRBJ2-7; d_gene: -; v_gene: TRBV5-4; CDR3nt: TGTGCCAGCAGCCCTTGGGGGAGGACTCTCTACGAGCAGTACTTC; CDR3aa: CASSPWGRTLYEQYF
abundance: -; j_gene: TRBJ1-1; d_gene: TRBD1; v_gene: TRBV9; CDR3nt: TGTGCCAGCAGCCCCCGACAGGGCCAAACTGAAGCTTTCTTT; CDR3aa: CASSPRQGQTEAFF
abundance: few; j_gene: TRBJ1-1; d_gene: -; v_gene: TRBV2; CDR3nt: TGTGCCAGCAGGGACACTCGGGACACCACTGAAGCTTTCTTT; CDR3aa: CASRDTRDTTEAFF
abundance: few; j_gene: TRBJ2-5; d_gene: TRBD2; v_gene: TRBV2; CDR3nt: TGTGCCAGCAGTCCTGCAGGGGCGGGGGGGCAAGAGACCCAGTACTTC; CDR3aa: CASSPAGAGGQETQYF
abundance: -; j_gene: TRBJ1-1; d_gene: TRBD1; v_gene: TRBV2; CDR3nt: TGTGCCAGCAGTCGACAGGGGAACACTGAAGCTTTCTTT; CDR3aa: CASSRQGNTEAFF
abundance: -; j_gene: TRBJ2-3; d_gene: TRBD2; v_gene: TRBV18; CDR3nt: TGTGCCAGCTCACTAGCGGGAGGGCCCGGAGATACGCAGTATTTT; CDR3aa: CASSLAGGPGDTQYF
abundance: once; j_gene: TRBJ1-5; d_gene: TRBD1; v_gene: TRBV28; CDR3nt: TGTGCCAGCAGTGGACAGGGGGATACGGTTCGGACGAATCAGCCCCAGCATTTT; CDR3aa: CASSGQGDTVRTNQPQHF
abundance: once; j_gene: TRBJ1-1; d_gene: TRBD1; v_gene: TRBV7-8; CDR3nt: TGTGCCAGCAGCTTAGATCAGGGGGTCACTGAAGCTTTCTTT; CDR3aa: CASSLDQGVTEAFF
abundance: -; j_gene: TRBJ2-5; d_gene: -; v_gene: TRBV27; CDR3nt: TGTGCCAGCAGTACGACCGGGACTCAACGAGAGACCCAGTACTTC; CDR3aa: CASSTTGTQRETQYF
abundance: few; j_gene: TRBJ1-5; d_gene: -; v_gene: TRBV27; CDR3nt: TGTGCCAGCAGTCCCTCGGACAGTTCTGAGCCCCAGCATTTT; CDR3aa: CASSPSDSSEPQHF
abundance: -; j_gene: TRBJ1-5; d_gene: -; v_gene: TRBV2; CDR3nt: TGTGCCAGCAGGGCAGGGGACGAAAGCAATCAGCCCCAGCATTTT; CDR3aa: CASRAGDESNQPQHF
abundance: -; j_gene: TRBJ2-5; d_gene: -; v_gene: TRBV5-1; CDR3nt: TGCGCCAGCAGCCCGGACTCGGCCGGGGGAGAGACCCAGTACTTC; CDR3aa: CASSPDSAGGETQYF
abundance: once; j_gene: TRBJ2-5; d_gene: -; v_gene: TRBV28; CDR3nt: TGTGCCAGCAGCGCGTTGTGGGGGCAACTGGGGGAGACCCAGTACTTC; CDR3aa: CASSALWGQLGETQYF